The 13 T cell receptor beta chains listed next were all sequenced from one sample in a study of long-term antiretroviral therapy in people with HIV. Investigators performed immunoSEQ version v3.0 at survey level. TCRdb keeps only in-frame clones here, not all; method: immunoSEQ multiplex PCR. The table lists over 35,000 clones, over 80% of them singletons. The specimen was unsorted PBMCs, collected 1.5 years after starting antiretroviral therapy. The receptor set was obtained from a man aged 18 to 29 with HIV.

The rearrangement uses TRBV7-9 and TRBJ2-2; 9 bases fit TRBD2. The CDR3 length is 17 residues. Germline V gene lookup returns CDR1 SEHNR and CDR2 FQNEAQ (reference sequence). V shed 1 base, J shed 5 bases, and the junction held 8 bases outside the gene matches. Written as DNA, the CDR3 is TGTGCCAGCAGCTTAGGTCGCGGGAGGGCCAGGACCGGGGAGCTGTTTTTT. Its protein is CASSLGRGRARTGELFF.

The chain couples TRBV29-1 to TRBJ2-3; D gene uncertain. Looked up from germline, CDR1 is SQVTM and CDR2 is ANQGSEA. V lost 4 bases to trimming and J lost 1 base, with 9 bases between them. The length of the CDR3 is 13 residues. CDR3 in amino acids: CSVAETRTDTQYF. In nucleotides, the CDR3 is TGCAGCGTTGCTGAAACGCGCACAGATACGCAGTATTTT.

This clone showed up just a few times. CDR3 DNA: TGTGCCAGTAGTGCTCGGACTAGTCTGTCCTACAATGAGCAGTTCTTC. It is translated as CASSARTSLSYNEQFF. The chain joins TRBV19 to TRBJ2-1, with 7 bases matching TRBD2. With V trimmed by 5 bases and J by 1 base, 8 bases remained unmatched. The CDR3 has 16 amino acids. Germline-derived CDR1 and CDR2 are LNHDA and SQIVND (reference sequence).

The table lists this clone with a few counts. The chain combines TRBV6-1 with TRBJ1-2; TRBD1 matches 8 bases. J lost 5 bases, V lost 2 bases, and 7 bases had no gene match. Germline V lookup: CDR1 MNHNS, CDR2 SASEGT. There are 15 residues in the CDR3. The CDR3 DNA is TGTGCCAGCAGTGAATTTTGGGGGACAGGATATGGCTACACCTTC. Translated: CASSEFWGTGYGYTF.

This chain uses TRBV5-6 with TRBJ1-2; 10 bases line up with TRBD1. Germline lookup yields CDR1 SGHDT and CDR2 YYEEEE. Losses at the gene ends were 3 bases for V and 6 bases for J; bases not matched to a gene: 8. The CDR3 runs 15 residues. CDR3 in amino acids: CASSSRDRGGDGYTF. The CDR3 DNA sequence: TGTGCCAGCAGCTCCCGGGACAGGGGTGGTGATGGCTACACCTTC.

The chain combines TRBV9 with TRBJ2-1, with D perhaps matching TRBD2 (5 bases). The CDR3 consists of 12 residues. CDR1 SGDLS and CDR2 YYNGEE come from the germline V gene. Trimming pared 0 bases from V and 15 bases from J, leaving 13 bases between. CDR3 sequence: CASSVAMTNLFF. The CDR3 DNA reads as TGTGCCAGCAGCGTAGCAATGACTAACCTGTTCTTC.

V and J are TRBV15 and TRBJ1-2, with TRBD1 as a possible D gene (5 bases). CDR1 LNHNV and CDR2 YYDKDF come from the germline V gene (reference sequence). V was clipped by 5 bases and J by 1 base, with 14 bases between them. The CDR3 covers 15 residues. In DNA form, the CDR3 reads TGTGCCACCAGCGAAACAGGCCTGTTTAACTATGGCTACACCTTC. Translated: CATSETGLFNYGYTF.

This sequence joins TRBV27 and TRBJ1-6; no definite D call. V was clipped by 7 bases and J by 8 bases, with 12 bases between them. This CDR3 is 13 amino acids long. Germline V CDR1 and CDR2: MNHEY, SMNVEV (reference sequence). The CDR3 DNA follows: TGTGCCAGCAAGGACCTTAACGATTCACCCCTCCACTTT. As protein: CASKDLNDSPLHF.

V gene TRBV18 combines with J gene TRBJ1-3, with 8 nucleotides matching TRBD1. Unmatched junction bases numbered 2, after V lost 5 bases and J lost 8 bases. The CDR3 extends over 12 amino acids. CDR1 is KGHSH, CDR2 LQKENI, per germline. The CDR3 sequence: CASSAQGDTIYF. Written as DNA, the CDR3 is TGTGCCAGCTCAGCACAGGGGGACACCATATATTTT.

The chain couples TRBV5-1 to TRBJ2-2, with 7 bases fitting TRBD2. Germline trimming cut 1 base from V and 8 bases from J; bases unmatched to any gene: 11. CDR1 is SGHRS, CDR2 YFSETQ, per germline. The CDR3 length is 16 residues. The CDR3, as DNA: TGCGCCAGCAGCTTGAAGGGCGGGAGCGGAGCTGGGGAGCTGTTTTTT. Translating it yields CASSLKGGSGAGELFF.

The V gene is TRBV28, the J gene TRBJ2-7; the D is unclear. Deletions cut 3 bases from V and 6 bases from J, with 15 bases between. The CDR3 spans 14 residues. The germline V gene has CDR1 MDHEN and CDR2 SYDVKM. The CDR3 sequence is CASSLALAVREQYF. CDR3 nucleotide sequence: TGTGCCAGCAGTTTGGCATTAGCTGTACGCGAGCAGTACTTC.

The CDR3 DNA reads as TGCGCCAGCGGGGTAGCGGTTAGTTCTGAGCAGTTCTTC. Amino acid sequence: CASGVAVSSEQFF. This chain links TRBV5-1 with TRBJ2-1, with D possibly TRBD2 on 6 matching bases. Germline CDR1 is SGHRS and CDR2 is YFSETQ. V lost 7 bases and J 9 bases, leaving 17 bases between the germline ends. The CDR3 runs to 13 residues.

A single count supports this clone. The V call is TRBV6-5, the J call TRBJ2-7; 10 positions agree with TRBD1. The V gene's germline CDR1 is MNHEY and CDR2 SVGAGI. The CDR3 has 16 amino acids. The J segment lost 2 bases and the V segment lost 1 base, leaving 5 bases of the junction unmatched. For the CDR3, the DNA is TGTGCCAGCAGTTACTTTGGGACAGGGGCGACCTACGAGCAGTACTTC. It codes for CASSYFGTGATYEQYF.